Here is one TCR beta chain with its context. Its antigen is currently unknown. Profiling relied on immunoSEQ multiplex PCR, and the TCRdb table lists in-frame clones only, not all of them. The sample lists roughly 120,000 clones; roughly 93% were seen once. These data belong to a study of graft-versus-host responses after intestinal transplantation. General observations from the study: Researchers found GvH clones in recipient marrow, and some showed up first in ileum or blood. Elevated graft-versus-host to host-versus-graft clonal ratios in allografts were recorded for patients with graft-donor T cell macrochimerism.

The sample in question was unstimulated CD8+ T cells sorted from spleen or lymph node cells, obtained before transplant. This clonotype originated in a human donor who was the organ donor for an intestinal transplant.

CDR3 DNA sequence: TGTGCCAGCAGCTTGAACCCGGGACACCCAAGCACAGATACGCAGTATTTT. Its translation is CASSLNPGHPSTDTQYF. V gene TRBV5-8 combines with J gene TRBJ2-3; D perhaps matches TRBD1 (6 bases). The ends were cut back, 1 base at V and 0 bases at J, with 15 bases in the middle. The length of the CDR3 is 17 residues. From germline, CDR1 is SGHTS and CDR2 YDEGEE. Full variable domain (missing parts from reference TRBV5-8 and TRBJ2-3): EAGVTQSPTHLIKTRGQQATLRCSPISGHTSVYWYQQALGLGLQFLLWYDEGEERNRGNFPPRFSGRQFPNYSSELNVNALELEDSALYLCASSLNPGHPSTDTQYFGPGTRLTVL.